This T cell receptor (beta chain) emerged from a study of blood T cells in healthy people across ages. The study's findings and limits: TCR beta diversity tracked closely with naive T cell percentage. Long-lived donors had more naive CD4+ cells and higher diversity than aged donors.

In the case of this clonotype: Antigen: not known.

The authors ran a second PCR of about 7 to 11 cycles using a sample-barcoded 5' primer and a J-beta primer mix. Every sample returned 2.5 million or more CDR3-containing paired-end reads. In TCRdb, the 5' RACE reads were re-called with MiXCR into one record per CDR3 protein. The sample shows hundreds of thousands of distinct CDR3 sequences, 35% to 40% of them seen only once. V lost 9 bases and J lost 4; bases outside the gene matches: 4. Germline CDR1 reads ENHRY; CDR2 reads SYGVKD. The CDR3 is 12 amino acids. The sample taken for sequencing was blood. This TCR was recovered from a man aged 18-30 years in good health. The chain has TRBV10-3 and TRBJ2-3, with 7 bases identical to TRBD1. The CDR3 here is CAIGDSSDTQYF. CDR3 DNA: TGTGCCATTGGGGACAGTTCAGATACGCAGTATTTT.